This TCR beta chain emerged from a study of beta chain features in type 1 diabetes. General observations from the study: Significant though moderate, a shortening of TCRB CDR3s appeared in all four CD4+ subsets of Type 1 diabetes patients.

Isolated RNA was reverse transcribed in full, so expressed TCRB transcripts were sequenced. Libraries were prepared by immunoSEQ multiplex PCR; TCRdb keeps only in-frame clonotypes and omits some of them. The sample comprises roughly 330,000 clones, about 13% of which are singletons, and over 0.014% rests with the top ten. V was pared by 8 bases and J by 8 bases, with 15 bases between. This CDR3 is built from 12 residues. The germline V gene encodes CDR1 MNHEY and CDR2 SVGAGI. With regard to this clone: Its cognate antigen is unknown.

The chain joins TRBV6-5 to TRBJ1-1; tentatively, D is TRBD1 (5 bases). The sequence was obtained from a woman between 18 and 30 years old with type 1 diabetes. The sample was naive CD4+ T cells from blood. CDR3 sequence: CASLRAGGEAFF. CDR3 in DNA: TGTGCCAGCCTCCGGGCCGGGGGGGAAGCTTTCTTT.